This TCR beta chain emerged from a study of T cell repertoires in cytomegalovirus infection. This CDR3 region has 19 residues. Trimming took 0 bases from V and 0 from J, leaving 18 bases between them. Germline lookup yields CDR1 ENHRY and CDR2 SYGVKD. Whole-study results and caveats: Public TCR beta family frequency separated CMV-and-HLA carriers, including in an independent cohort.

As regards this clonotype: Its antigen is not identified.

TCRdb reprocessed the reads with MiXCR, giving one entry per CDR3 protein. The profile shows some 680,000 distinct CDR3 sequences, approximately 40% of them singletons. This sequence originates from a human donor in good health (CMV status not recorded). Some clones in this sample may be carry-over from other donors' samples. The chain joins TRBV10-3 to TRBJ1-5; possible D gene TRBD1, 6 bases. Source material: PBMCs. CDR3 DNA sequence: TGTGCCATCAGTGAGTCACCTATCGATGGGGGCCATAGCAATCAGCCCCAGCATTTT. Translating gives CAISESPIDGGHSNQPQHF.